Below are 26 T cell receptor beta chains sequenced from a single sample in a study of PD-L1 blockade in urothelial cancer (dated by TCRdb to the late 2010s). Library creation used the immunoSEQ multiplex PCR assay. As stored in TCRdb, this immuneACCESS dataset retains in-frame rearrangements with V and J assigned. A fraction of the clones does not appear; measured against another copy, unresolved V genes explain less than half of the discrepancy, and the remainder lacks a known reason. The sample table holds some 39,000 clones, of which around 83% were seen once. Together, the top ten hold 2.5% to 3% of the sample. What the time point label conveys for this sample: peripheral blood 6 weeks after treatment start. The sequencing here drew on PBMCs, taken around atezolizumab (anti-PD-L1) treatment. The receptors stem from a man between 70 and 80 years old with urothelial cancer.

The chain joins TRBV10-3 to TRBJ2-7; possibly TRBD2 for D (6 bases). CDR1 ENHRY and CDR2 SYGVKD come from the germline V gene. Trimming cost V 3 bases and J 0 bases, with 12 bases left between them. The CDR3 sequence is 15 residues long. The CDR3 DNA sequence: TGTGCCATCAGTGACGAGCGGAGGGGCTCCTACGAGCAGTACTTC. It encodes CAISDERRGSYEQYF.

V usage is TRBV4-2 and J usage is TRBJ1-4, with TRBD1 matching 9 bases. V shed 4 bases, J shed 4 bases, and the junction held 10 bases outside the gene matches. The CDR3 sequence is 17 residues long. Germline V lookup: CDR1 LGHNA, CDR2 YNFKEQ. CDR3 coding DNA: TGTGCCAGCAGCCTGGACAGGGGTAGGGCCGATAATGAAAAACTGTTTTTT. Residues: CASSLDRGRADNEKLFF.

The chain joins TRBV18 to TRBJ2-7, with TRBD1 identical over 9 bases. V trimming: 4 bases; J trimming: 6 bases; junction bases outside the gene matches: 4. The CDR3 has 13 amino acids. The germline V gene has CDR1 KGHSH and CDR2 LQKENI. CDR3 region: CASSRDRVSEQYF. CDR3 nucleotide sequence: TGTGCCAGCTCACGGGACAGGGTTTCCGAGCAGTACTTC.

The chain is built from TRBV4-2 and TRBJ2-7; 8 bases align to TRBD1. Germline CDR1 LGHNA, CDR2 YNFKEQ. The ends lost 1 base at V and 3 bases at J; junction bases unmatched: 5. The CDR3 has 15 residues. CDR3: CASSQGTGTLYEQYF. CDR3 DNA sequence: TGTGCCAGCAGCCAAGGGACAGGGACGCTCTACGAGCAGTACTTC.

The chain uses TRBV30 and TRBJ2-5; tentatively, D is TRBD2 (5 bases). Trimming removed 0 bases from V and 4 bases from J, with 15 bases in between. Looked up from germline, CDR1 is GTSNPN and CDR2 is SVGIG (reference sequence). The CDR3 runs 15 residues. DNA of the CDR3: TGTGCCTGGAGTGTATCTCGGGGAGTAGCAGAGACCCAGTACTTC. This translates into CAWSVSRGVAETQYF.

V gene TRBV11-3 combines with J gene TRBJ2-2; 10 bases align to TRBD2. CDR1 and CDR2 from the germline V gene are SGHNT and YENEEA. V trimming: 0 bases; J trimming: 4 bases; junction bases outside the gene matches: 11. This CDR3 contains 19 residues. The CDR3 nucleotides read TGTGCCAGCAGCTTAGATCGACGGGGCTCTAGCGGGAGCACCGGGGAGCTGTTTTTT. Translated: CASSLDRRGSSGSTGELFF.

With respect to this clone: The junction departs from germline at one end; a sequencing error may be responsible. This chain uses TRBV20-1 with TRBJ2-3; 8 bases map to TRBD2. In germline, CDR1 is DFQATT, CDR2 SNEGSKA (reference sequence). This CDR3 contains 11 residues. In DNA, the CDR3 is TGTCGCGGGCTAGCGGGAGATACGCAGTATTTT. Protein sequence: CRGLAGDTQYF.

V and J are TRBV5-1 and TRBJ2-2; D ambiguous. Germline V CDR1 and CDR2: SGHRS, YFSETQ. Trimming took 0 bases from V and 1 from J, leaving 10 bases between them. CDR3 length: 16 residues. CDR3 sequence: CASSLEALRNTGELFF. CDR3 DNA sequence: TGCGCCAGCAGCTTGGAAGCCCTGAGGAACACCGGGGAGCTGTTTTTT.

The chain combines TRBV10-3 with TRBJ2-2; 12 bases are a match to TRBD1. Trimming at V came to 5 bases and at J to 7 bases, leaving 5 bases not matched to a gene. The CDR3 extends over 15 amino acids. Germline V gene lookup returns CDR1 ENHRY and CDR2 SYGVKD. In DNA form, the CDR3 reads TGTGCCATCAGTCCGGGACAGGGGGCGATCGGGGAGCTGTTTTTT. Translating it yields CAISPGQGAIGELFF.

This chain uses TRBV7-2 with TRBJ1-1, with 7 bases identical to TRBD1. Germline V gene sequence: CDR1 SGHTA, CDR2 FQGNSA. The length of the CDR3 is 12 residues. J gave up 11 bases and V 5 bases, and 8 bases lay outside the gene matches. The CDR3 DNA follows: TGTGCCAGCAGCCTGACAGGGCGGGGCGCTTTCTTT. It specifies CASSLTGRGAFF.

This sequence joins TRBV5-1 and TRBJ1-1, with TRBD1 as a possible D gene (5 bases). Germline V gene lookup returns CDR1 SGHRS and CDR2 YFSETQ. This CDR3 contains 14 residues. V was trimmed by 0 bases and J by 0 bases, leaving 6 bases between them. The CDR3 DNA follows: TGCGCCAGCAGCTTGGAGGGGCTGAACACTGAAGCTTTCTTT. Protein product: CASSLEGLNTEAFF.

This chain uses TRBV30 with TRBJ1-2, with 7 bases lining up with TRBD1. The CDR3 covers 15 residues. Germline values: CDR1 GTSNPN, CDR2 SVGIG (reference sequence). After removal of 5 bases from V and 5 bases from J, the junction contained 14 bases not matched to a gene. In DNA, the CDR3 is TGTGCCTGGTACTTAACTGGGACAGCTTCGTATGGCTACACCTTC. Translated, it gives CAWYLTGTASYGYTF. The entire variable domain, with the rest obtained from reference TRBV30 and TRBJ1-2, is as follows: SQTIHQWPATLVQPVGSPLSLECTVEGTSNPNLYWYRQAAGRGLQLLFYSVGIGQISSEVPQNLSASRPQDRQFILSSKKLLLSDSGFYLCAWYLTGTASYGYTFGSGTRLTVV.

V usage is TRBV9 and J usage is TRBJ2-5; 11 bases align to TRBD2. CDR3 length: 16 residues. The germline V gene encodes CDR1 SGDLS and CDR2 YYNGEE. V gave up 4 bases and J gave up 1 base; unmatched junction bases: 6. CDR3 in DNA: TGTGCCAGCAGCCCTATAGCGGGAGGGCCCCAAGAGACCCAGTACTTC. This encodes CASSPIAGGPQETQYF.

The chain carries TRBV11-3 and TRBJ1-2, with 8 bases matching TRBD1. Germline assignment: CDR1 SGHNT and CDR2 YENEEA. Losses at the gene ends were 1 base for V and 0 bases for J; bases not matched to a gene: 7. This CDR3 contains 17 residues. The CDR3 bases are TGTGCCAGCAGCTTAGGAGGGCAGGGGGCAGCTAACTATGGCTACACCTTC. Translated, it gives CASSLGGQGAANYGYTF.

The chain couples TRBV19 to TRBJ2-4; D remains unclear. V was pared by 3 bases and J by 0 bases, with 24 bases between. Germline CDR1 is LNHDA and CDR2 is SQIVND (reference sequence). The CDR3 length is 20 residues. CDR3: CASSIPRSTGSPRAKNIQYF. The CDR3 DNA sequence: TGTGCCAGTAGTATTCCTCGGTCCACCGGGTCACCTCGAGCCAAAAACATTCAGTACTTC.

This clone was seen just once. The gene calls are TRBV7-2 and TRBJ1-3; D is uncertain. The V and J ends lost 3 bases and 4 bases respectively, with 13 bases between them. The CDR3 loop spans 15 amino acids. Per the germline V gene, CDR1 is SGHTA and CDR2 is FQGNSA. The chain's CDR3 is CASSLRGLLGNTIYF. The CDR3 nucleotides read TGTGCCAGCAGCTTGCGGGGTCTATTAGGAAACACCATATATTTT.

The chain is built from TRBV2 and TRBJ1-4; 9 nucleotides align to TRBD1. The V segment lost 5 bases and the J segment 4 bases; nucleotides outside the gene matches: 2. Germline values: CDR1 SNHLY, CDR2 FYNNEI. This CDR3 comprises 14 residues. The CDR3 bases are TGTGCCAGCAGTAGGGGACAGGGTAATGAAAAACTGTTTTTT. Translating gives CASSRGQGNEKLFF.

The chain joins TRBV28 to TRBJ1-5; D gene ambiguous. CDR3 size: 13 residues. Trimming took off 2 bases at V and 6 bases at J, with 8 bases between the two ends. Germline CDR1 reads MDHEN; CDR2 reads SYDVKM. CDR3 sequence reads: CASSLPQRQPQHF. As DNA, the CDR3 is TGTGCCAGCAGTTTACCTCAGCGTCAGCCCCAGCATTTT.

The chain couples TRBV19 to TRBJ2-1; D perhaps matches TRBD1 (6 bases). From germline, CDR1 is LNHDA and CDR2 SQIVND (reference sequence). The CDR3 spans 13 residues. V was shortened by 5 bases and J by 10 bases, with 15 bases between the two germline ends. The CDR3 DNA sequence: TGTGCCAGTAGTCAACAGGGCCTGGGGGAGCAGTTCTTC. It encodes CASSQQGLGEQFF.

The genes are TRBV6-5 and TRBJ1-6; D is possibly TRBD1 (5 bases). V was clipped by 6 bases and J by 8 bases, with 17 bases between them. The germline CDR1 and CDR2 sequences are MNHEY and SVGAGI. The CDR3 contains 15 residues. The CDR3 coding sequence is TGTGCCAGCAGCCGGTGGGGGGGATCGGATTCACCCCTCCACTTT. Translation gives CASSRWGGSDSPLHF.

The rearrangement joins TRBV12-5 to TRBJ2-2; D is unresolved. There are 13 residues in the CDR3. Looked up from germline, CDR1 is LGHNT and CDR2 is FRNRAP. The V and J ends lost 0 bases and 6 bases respectively, with 5 bases between them. The CDR3 nucleotides read TGTGCTAGTGGTTTGGTACTTGCCGGGGAGCTGTTTTTT. Translating it yields CASGLVLAGELFF.

The chain carries TRBV27 and TRBJ2-7; D is possibly TRBD2 (5 bases). The CDR3 spans 12 residues. Trimming shortened V by 7 bases and J by 3 bases, and 10 bases separated the two germline ends. In germline, CDR1 is MNHEY, CDR2 SMNVEV (reference sequence). The DNA for the CDR3 is TGTGCCAGCATCCGAAGCGGCTACGAGCAGTACTTC. This codes for CASIRSGYEQYF.

The chain uses TRBV25-1 and TRBJ1-1, with 7 bases lining up with TRBD1. Germline loops: CDR1 MGHDK, CDR2 SYGVNS. This CDR3 region has 15 residues. J lost 4 bases, V lost 7 bases, and 12 bases had no gene match. The CDR3 DNA follows: TGTGCCAGCATCCCTGAGGGGGCCCAGAGCACTGAAGCTTTCTTT. Encoded protein: CASIPEGAQSTEAFF.

V usage is TRBV7-2 and J usage is TRBJ2-7; TRBD1 matches at 11 bases. The length of the CDR3 is 13 residues. Germline V CDR1 and CDR2: SGHTA, FQGNSA. Trimming at V came to 3 bases and at J to 5 bases, leaving 0 bases not matched to a gene. Here the CDR3 reads CASSLDRGHEQYF. The CDR3 nucleotides are TGTGCCAGCAGCTTGGACAGGGGGCACGAGCAGTACTTC.

The rearrangement links TRBV6-1 to TRBJ1-2; D perhaps matches TRBD1 (6 bases). V was cut by 7 bases and J by 7 bases, with 16 bases left in between. This CDR3 comprises 13 residues. The germline V gene encodes CDR1 MNHNS and CDR2 SASEGT. The CDR3 loop reads CASMKQGLGGYTF. CDR3 coding DNA: TGTGCCAGCATGAAACAGGGCCTCGGTGGCTACACCTTC.

The chain employs TRBV7-2 and TRBJ2-1; TRBD2 matches 13 bases. The J segment lost 7 bases and the V segment lost 3 bases, leaving 6 bases of the junction unmatched. The CDR3 spans 16 residues. CDR1 is SGHTA, CDR2 FQGNSA, per germline. CDR3 nucleotides: TGTGCCAGCAGCTTCCCGGGACTAGCGGGATCGAATGAGCAGTTCTTC. It codes for CASSFPGLAGSNEQFF.